Sequencing of this TCR beta chain was carried out in a study of PD-L1 blockade in urothelial cancer. Trimming removed 6 bases from V and 7 bases from J; junction bases left unmatched: 13. This CDR3 is 16 amino acids long. Germline CDR1 and CDR2: MDHEN and SYDVKM. The method was immunoSEQ multiplex PCR; TCRdb's version includes in-frame clones alone and lacks a portion of them. The top ten clones hold roughly 2% of a sample with fewer than 95,000 clones, 80% to 85% of them seen once. General study points: Clones that were tumor-associated expanded more in the blood of durable-benefit patients at 3 weeks.

As for this clone: Antigen: not known.

Time point denoted: pretreatment peripheral blood. The patients' disease, urothelial carcinoma, was locally advanced or metastatic. The receptor comes from a man between 60 and 75 years old with urothelial cancer. This chain joins TRBV28 and TRBJ2-1; 9 bases match TRBD1. This specimen was PBMCs, taken around atezolizumab (anti-PD-L1) treatment. The CDR3 here is CASSDPVGQGMNEQFF. CDR3 DNA: TGTGCCAGCAGCGACCCGGTGGGACAGGGTATGAATGAGCAGTTCTTC.